The 32 T cell receptor beta chains below come from one sample, sequenced in a study of T-cell memory formation after mild COVID-19. TCRdb used MiXCR to reprocess the 5' RACE reads, holding one entry per CDR3 protein. The sample holds approximately 260,000 distinct CDR3 sequences, under 20% seen once. Material: PBMCs or a T cell subset sorted from them (not recorded which). Receptor source: a man aged 18 to 30 who had mild COVID-19 (a few samples of this study predate the infection). Cell type and time point are not known.

This clonotype was seen a few times. The chain is built from TRBV5-1 and TRBJ2-1; TRBD2 is a possible D gene (6 bases). V shed 0 bases and J shed 10 bases, with 14 bases lying between them. The germline gives CDR1 SGHRS, CDR2 YFSETQ. This CDR3 has 14 residues. CDR3 region: CASSLVPGDDEQFF. CDR3 nucleotide sequence: TGCGCCAGCAGCTTGGTTCCGGGAGACGACGAGCAGTTCTTC. Full variable domain (rest looked up from reference TRBV5-1 and TRBJ2-1): KAGVTQTPRYLIKTRGQQVTLSCSPISGHRSVSWYQQTPGQGLQFLFEYFSETQRNKGNFPGRFSGRQFSNSRSEMNVSTLELGDSALYLCASSLVPGDDEQFFGPGTRLTVL.

V and J are TRBV4-1 and TRBJ2-5; possibly TRBD2 for D (5 bases). The V end was cut by 3 bases, the J end by 5 bases, with 22 bases between. The CDR3 totals 17 residues. Germline CDR1 reads MGHRA; CDR2 reads YSYEKL. CDR3 DNA sequence: TGCGCCAGCAGCCAGGTTTCGCGAGGGAGCCTAGAGGAGACCCAGTACTTC. Translated, it gives CASSQVSRGSLEETQYF.

This clonotype occurred many times. The CDR3 DNA sequence: TGTGCCAGCAGCACCGGGAGAACCGGGGAGCTGTTTTTT. Translation: CASSTGRTGELFF. The chain links TRBV11-2 to TRBJ2-2; TRBD2 is a possible D gene (6 bases). The CDR3 is 13 amino acids. V was pared by 5 bases and J by 5 bases, with 9 bases between. Germline V lookup: CDR1 SGHAT, CDR2 FQNNGV. Together with reference TRBV11-2 and TRBJ2-2, the CDR3 gives the full variable domain: EAGVAQSPRYKIIEKRQSVAFWCNPISGHATLYWYQQILGQGPKLLIQFQNNGVVDDSQLPKDRFSAERLKGVDSTLKIQPAKLEDSAVYLCASSTGRTGELFFGEGSRLTVL.

In this sample, this clonotype turned up a few times. The genes are TRBV30 and TRBJ1-2; D not certain. The V and J ends lost 1 base and 4 bases respectively, with 7 bases between them. This CDR3 is 12 amino acids long. The V gene's germline CDR1 is GTSNPN and CDR2 SVGIG (reference sequence). CDR3 sequence (DNA): TGTGCCTGGAGTGGTTCCACCTATGGCTACACCTTC. This codes for CAWSGSTYGYTF.

This clonotype came up a few times. This rearrangement joins TRBV29-1 to TRBJ2-5; weak D call: TRBD1 (5 bases). Germline V gene sequence: CDR1 SQVTM, CDR2 ANQGSEA. V lost 4 bases and J 5 bases, leaving 11 bases between the germline ends. The CDR3 length is 12 residues. This CDR3 reads CSVAGSWETQYF. The CDR3 DNA reads TGCAGCGTTGCAGGGTCTTGGGAGACCCAGTACTTC.

The table lists this clonotype with many counts. The V and J genes are TRBV9 and TRBJ2-1; 8 nucleotides line up with TRBD2. CDR1 and CDR2 (germline): SGDLS, YYNGEE. The CDR3 is 15 amino acids. J gave up 2 bases and V 0 bases, and 1 base lay outside the gene matches. The CDR3 DNA sequence: TGTGCCAGCAGCGTAGAAGCGGGGGCCTACAATGAGCAGTTCTTC. It encodes CASSVEAGAYNEQFF.

The genes are TRBV4-1 and TRBJ1-6; D may be TRBD1 (6 bases). The germline gives CDR1 MGHRA, CDR2 YSYEKL. V lost 4 bases, J lost 8 bases, and 12 bases lay in between. This CDR3 is 14 amino acids long. CDR3 region: CASSPRGGDSPLHF. The CDR3 DNA is TGCGCCAGCAGCCCTCGGGGGGGCGATTCACCCCTCCACTTT.

The J gene is TRBJ2-2, the V gene TRBV12-3 or TRBV12-4; 12 bases fit TRBD1. With V trimmed by 7 bases and J by 7 bases, 10 bases remained unmatched. The length of the CDR3 is 16 residues. CDR3 coding DNA: TGTGCCAGCATCTCCCGGGACAGGGGGCGTATCGGGGAGCTGTTTTTT. Its translation is CASISRDRGRIGELFF.

This clonotype was observed at least ten times. The chain uses TRBV7-2 and TRBJ1-2; D is unclear. The CDR3 runs to 15 residues. The germline gives CDR1 SGHTA, CDR2 FQGNSA. The V and J ends lost 0 bases and 7 bases respectively, with 15 bases between them. The CDR3 DNA reads TGTGCCAGCAGCTTAGCTGGGCTGGTGGCTCGTGGCTACACCTTC. Encoded protein: CASSLAGLVARGYTF.

The table lists this clonotype with many counts. The CDR3 loop is CASSLEQGRETQYF. The CDR3 DNA follows: TGCGCCAGCAGCTTGGAGCAGGGAAGGGAGACCCAGTACTTC. The rearrangement links TRBV5-1 to TRBJ2-5; tentatively, D is TRBD1 (5 bases). The CDR3 spans 14 residues. Between the trimmed V and J ends, which lost 0 bases and 5 bases, there was a span of 11 bases. Germline loops: CDR1 SGHRS, CDR2 YFSETQ.

This clonotype came up a few times. V and J are TRBV12-3 or TRBV12-4 and TRBJ1-1; D remains unclear. The germline V and J ends were trimmed by 4 bases and 3 bases, with 9 bases remaining between them. This CDR3 has 13 amino acids. Written as DNA, the CDR3 is TGTGCCAGCAGTTGGCTGCAGGACACTGAAGCTTTCTTT. Its translation: CASSWLQDTEAFF.

This clonotype was detected a few times. The J gene is TRBJ2-5, the V gene TRBV7-8; 11 bases agree with TRBD2. The CDR3 spans 17 residues. The junction had 8 bases not matched to a gene; V was cut back by 1 base and J by 4 bases. CDR1 is SGHVS, CDR2 FQNEAQ, per germline. The CDR3 DNA is TGTGCCAGCAGCTTAGTGATTAGCGGGGGGGCATTAGAGACCCAGTACTTC. Translated: CASSLVISGGALETQYF.

This clonotype was counted many times. The rearrangement joins TRBV7-3 to TRBJ2-3; D gene uncertain. CDR1 and CDR2 from the germline V gene are SGHTA and FQGTGA. The CDR3 runs to 15 residues. The V gene lost 5 bases and the J gene lost 2 bases, with 14 bases spanning the gap. CDR3 sequence reads: CASSTPSAPTDTQYF. CDR3 sequence (DNA): TGTGCCAGCAGCACCCCCAGCGCCCCCACAGATACGCAGTATTTT. Full variable domain (remainder filled in from reference TRBV7-3 and TRBJ2-3): GAGVSQTPSNKVTEKGKYVELRCDPISGHTALYWYRQSLGQGPEFLIYFQGTGAADDSGLPNDRFFAVRPEGSVSTLKIQRTERGDSAVYLCASSTPSAPTDTQYFGPGTRLTVL.

This clonotype was recorded only once. The gene calls are TRBV4-2 and TRBJ2-3; no reliable D call. The CDR3 spans 13 residues. V was cut by 1 base and J by 4 bases, with 6 bases left in between. CDR1 and CDR2 from the germline V gene are LGHNA and YNFKEQ. This chain's CDR3 is CASSQGSPDTQYF. Here the CDR3 DNA reads TGTGCCAGCAGCCAAGGCAGCCCAGATACGCAGTATTTT.

This clonotype came up a few times. CDR3 DNA sequence: TGTGCCAGTAGTATAGGGGGACGAGGGTTCTTC. Translated: CASSIGGRGFF. The chain recombines TRBV19 with TRBJ2-1, with D possibly called TRBD1 or TRBD2 (5 bases each). V was pared by 1 base and J by 15 bases, with 10 bases between. Per the germline V gene, CDR1 is LNHDA and CDR2 is SQIVND (reference sequence). The CDR3 length is 11 residues.

V gene TRBV20-1 combines with J gene TRBJ2-7, with D perhaps matching TRBD1 (6 bases). This CDR3 spans 11 amino acids. Per germline, CDR1 DFQATT and CDR2 SNEGSKA (reference sequence). The CDR3 spells CRARPGTTQYF. The DNA for the CDR3 is TGCAGGGCCCGACCCGGGACAACGCAGTACTTC.

This clonotype has ten or more counts. The V and J genes are TRBV6-5 and TRBJ1-1, with TRBD1 matching 7 bases. The CDR3 is 16 amino acids. CDR1 and CDR2 from the germline V gene are MNHEY and SVGAGI. The V gene end was trimmed by 6 bases and the J gene end by 1 base; junction bases not matched to a gene: 11. The CDR3 region has the DNA TGTGCCAGCAGCTCTCAGAGGGGGCGGGGGAACACTGAAGCTTTCTTT. Its translation is CASSSQRGRGNTEAFF.

The chain employs TRBV5-1 and TRBJ2-2; D call uncertain. Germline V gene sequence: CDR1 SGHRS, CDR2 YFSETQ. This CDR3 has 13 residues. The V end was cut by 4 bases, the J end by 6 bases, with 10 bases between. CDR3 sequence reads: CASSLGPSGELFF. For the CDR3, the DNA is TGCGCCAGCAGCCTGGGCCCCTCCGGGGAGCTGTTTTTT.

This clonotype has only a few counts. The chain carries TRBV10-1 and TRBJ2-3; TRBD2 matches 9 bases. Germline-derived CDR1 and CDR2 are WNHNN and SYGVQD (reference sequence). Germline trimming cut 3 bases from V and 2 bases from J; bases unmatched to any gene: 9. This CDR3 has 17 residues. The CDR3 is CASSDPSSGGDTDTQYF. The DNA for the CDR3 is TGCGCCAGCAGTGACCCCAGTAGCGGGGGAGACACAGATACGCAGTATTTT.

The chain is built from TRBV5-1 and TRBJ1-1; 10 nucleotides agree with TRBD1. The V gene's germline CDR1 is SGHRS and CDR2 YFSETQ. J gave up 0 bases and V 0 bases, and 2 bases lay outside the gene matches. The CDR3 consists of 16 residues. The CDR3 reads CASSLAGQGMNTEAFF. CDR3 nucleotide sequence: TGCGCCAGCAGCTTGGCGGGACAGGGGATGAACACTGAAGCTTTCTTT.

This chain uses TRBV19 with TRBJ2-3, with D unresolved. The germline CDR1 and CDR2 sequences are LNHDA and SQIVND (reference sequence). The ends were cut back, 5 bases at V and 5 bases at J, with 11 bases in the middle. The CDR3 consists of 13 residues. The CDR3 sequence: CASSWERLDTQYF. CDR3 bases: TGTGCCAGTAGTTGGGAACGGCTAGATACGCAGTATTTT. Filled out from reference TRBV19 and TRBJ2-3, the complete variable domain reads DGGITQSPKYLFRKEGQNVTLSCEQNLNHDAMYWYRQDPGQGLRLIYYSQIVNDFQKGDIAEGYSVSREKKESFPLTVTSAQKNPTAFYLCASSWERLDTQYFGPGTRLTVL.

The rearrangement links TRBV4-1 to TRBJ1-1; a weak D match, TRBD1 (5 bases). This CDR3 comprises 14 residues. Trimming took 2 bases from V and 1 from J, leaving 8 bases between them. The V gene's germline CDR1 is MGHRA and CDR2 YSYEKL. In DNA form, the CDR3 reads TGCGCCAGCAGCCAACCGACAGAGAACACTGAAGCTTTCTTT. It codes for CASSQPTENTEAFF.

This clonotype occurred a few times. The chain employs TRBV13 and TRBJ1-2, with TRBD1 identical over 7 bases. The CDR3 has 13 residues. Germline assignment: CDR1 PRHDT and CDR2 FYEKMQ (reference sequence). The trim removed 6 bases at V and 3 bases at J, leaving 4 bases unmatched. CDR3 coding DNA: TGTGCCAGCAGTCACAGGGGACACTATGGCTACACCTTC. It yields the protein CASSHRGHYGYTF.

The chain employs TRBV7-2 and TRBJ2-7, with TRBD2 as a possible D gene (5 bases). CDR1 is SGHTA, CDR2 FQGNSA, per germline. The CDR3 runs 14 residues. V lost 6 bases and J 0 bases, leaving 12 bases between the germline ends. The CDR3 bases are TGTGCCAGCAGGAGGACTGCAAGCTCCTACGAGCAGTACTTC. Its protein is CASRRTASSYEQYF.

V gene TRBV4-1 combines with J gene TRBJ2-7, with a possible D match to TRBD2 (6 bases). Germline CDR1 is MGHRA and CDR2 is YSYEKL. Trimming took off 0 bases at V and 4 bases at J, with 13 bases between the two ends. The CDR3 has 15 residues. CDR3 sequence reads: CASSQEGNGLYEQYV. In DNA, the CDR3 is TGCGCCAGCAGCCAAGAGGGGAACGGACTATACGAGCAGTACGTC.

This clonotype was observed a few times. This chain connects TRBV14 to TRBJ2-2, with 7 positions matching TRBD1. Germline loops: CDR1 SGHDN, CDR2 FVKESK. The V gene end was trimmed by 0 bases and the J gene end by 0 bases; junction bases not matched to a gene: 7. The CDR3 is 18 residues long. CDR3 nucleotides: TGTGCCAGCAGCCAAGACAGGGGGTGGTATTCGAACACCGGGGAGCTGTTTTTT. As protein: CASSQDRGWYSNTGELFF.

This clonotype occurred many times. This chain joins TRBV5-4 and TRBJ2-1, with D unresolved. CDR3 length: 11 amino acids. CDR1 SGHNT and CDR2 YYREEE come from the germline V gene (reference sequence). V was pared by 1 base and J by 8 bases, with 4 bases between. CDR3 residues: CASSLTDEQFF. The CDR3 DNA follows: TGTGCCAGCAGCTTGACGGATGAGCAGTTCTTC.

A few counts support this clonotype. V gene TRBV30 combines with J gene TRBJ1-1; TRBD1 is a possible D gene (6 bases). This CDR3 spans 13 amino acids. The germline V and J ends were trimmed by 0 bases and 1 base, with 6 bases remaining between them. In germline, CDR1 is GTSNPN, CDR2 SVGIG (reference sequence). CDR3 sequence: CAWSVGQNTEAFF. The CDR3 region has the DNA TGTGCCTGGAGTGTGGGACAGAACACTGAAGCTTTCTTT.

The gene calls are TRBV7-2 and TRBJ2-1; D is tentatively TRBD1 or TRBD2 (5 bases each). Germline V CDR1 and CDR2: SGHTA, FQGNSA. The CDR3 spans 13 residues. Trimming stripped 6 bases from V and 7 bases from J, with 13 bases between. CDR3 in DNA: TGTGCCAGCAGAGTCGGGACGACGAATGAGCAGTTCTTC. The encoded protein is CASRVGTTNEQFF.

This clonotype was observed a handful of times. The gene calls are TRBV7-6 and TRBJ2-4; D is perhaps TRBD2 (7 bases). Germline V lookup: CDR1 SGHVS, CDR2 FNYEAQ. The CDR3 totals 19 residues. The germline V and J ends were trimmed by 5 bases and 0 bases, with 23 bases remaining between them. DNA for the CDR3: TGTGCCAGCAGCCCAACCGGGGGGCCACAGGGACTAGCCAAAAACATTCAGTACTTC. It yields the protein CASSPTGGPQGLAKNIQYF.

V and J are TRBV28 and TRBJ1-4; 8 bases align to TRBD1. The CDR3 length is 14 residues. V gave up 4 bases and J gave up 8 bases; unmatched junction bases: 6. Germline values: CDR1 MDHEN, CDR2 SYDVKM. CDR3 DNA: TGTGCCAGCAGTTCTGGACAGGGTCCCGAAAAACTGTTTTTT. Translating gives CASSSGQGPEKLFF.

There are many counts of this clonotype. CDR3 in amino acids: CASSLVTGGAETQYF. The CDR3 nucleotides read TGCGCCAGCAGCTTGGTTACAGGGGGGGCAGAGACCCAGTACTTC. The chain recombines TRBV5-1 with TRBJ2-5; D is possibly TRBD1 (8 bases). The CDR3 is 15 residues long. From germline, CDR1 is SGHRS and CDR2 YFSETQ. Trimming stripped 0 bases from V and 4 bases from J, with 13 bases between. Full variable domain (outside the CDR3, taken from reference TRBV5-1 and TRBJ2-5): KAGVTQTPRYLIKTRGQQVTLSCSPISGHRSVSWYQQTPGQGLQFLFEYFSETQRNKGNFPGRFSGRQFSNSRSEMNVSTLELGDSALYLCASSLVTGGAETQYFGPGTRLLVL.